Each of the 14 T cell receptor beta chains below was sequenced from the same sample in a study of Ad26.COV2.S vaccination and SARS-CoV-2 variants. The method was immunoSEQ multiplex PCR; TCRdb's version includes in-frame clones alone and lacks a portion of them. Found here are some 460,000 clones, 80% to 90% of them singletons; the top ten hold 1.5% to 2%. Treatment specified: 19 received Ad26.COV2.S at low or high dose, single or two shots; 5 received placebo; per-sample allocation not given. Sampling was done on day 63 after the first vaccine or placebo injection. This material consisted of peripheral blood, taken in a trial of Ad26.COV2.S vaccine versus placebo. The receptor source for this set is a person aged 18-60 years who received the Ad26.COV2.S COVID-19 vaccine or a placebo.

The chain has TRBV5-1 and TRBJ2-1; TRBD2 aligns across 9 bases. The J segment lost 9 bases and the V segment lost 1 base, leaving 8 bases of the junction unmatched. CDR1 is SGHRS and CDR2 is YFSETQ in the germline V gene. This CDR3 spans 15 amino acids. CDR3 nucleotide sequence: TGCGCCAGCAGCTTGAGGCCTAGCGGGGAGGGTGAGCAGTTCTTC. Protein product: CASSLRPSGEGEQFF.

This sequence joins TRBV2 and TRBJ1-5, with a weak D call TRBD1 (5 bases). CDR1 and CDR2 from the germline V gene are SNHLY and FYNNEI. The CDR3 runs to 14 residues. Between the trimmed V and J ends, which lost 6 bases and 7 bases, there was a span of 16 bases. CDR3 bases: TGTGCCAGCAGCAGGGACGCGAGTTTCCAGCCCCAGCATTTT. Translating gives CASSRDASFQPQHF.

This rearrangement joins TRBV13 to TRBJ2-5; 16 nucleotides align to TRBD2. CDR1 is PRHDT, CDR2 FYEKMQ, per germline (reference sequence). V lost 4 bases to trimming and J lost 7 bases; unmatched junction nucleotides: 6. The CDR3 length is 16 residues. The CDR3 sequence: CASSSGLAGGFGTQYF. CDR3 bases: TGTGCCAGCAGCTCGGGACTAGCGGGGGGGTTCGGGACCCAGTACTTC.

As for this clone: One end of the junction does not line up with germline, which may come from a read error. This sequence joins TRBV6-2 or TRBV6-3 and TRBJ2-7; 13 nucleotides match TRBD2. CDR3 length: 12 residues. Germline V CDR1 and CDR2: MNHEY, SVGEGT. CDR3 loop: CASSLGLAGADF. In nucleotides, the CDR3 is TGTGCCAGCAGCCTCGGACTAGCGGGGGCCGACTTC.

The V call is TRBV4-3, the J call TRBJ2-4; 8 bases map to TRBD1. Germline CDR1 LGHNA, CDR2 YSLEER. The CDR3 has 17 residues. With 0 bases clipped from V and 10 bases from J, the junction kept 14 bases outside the gene matches. CDR3 in DNA: TGCGCCAGCAGCCAAGATCAGGGGGCCGGGTGGTTGGGTATTCAGTACTTC. Protein product: CASSQDQGAGWLGIQYF.

The CDR3 protein is CSARGGPEQYF. CDR3 bases: TGCAGTGCTAGAGGGGGGCCCGAGCAGTACTTC. The chain recombines TRBV20-1 with TRBJ2-7; TRBD1 is a possible D gene (6 bases). CDR3 length equals 11 residues. Germline CDR1 reads DFQATT; CDR2 reads SNEGSKA (reference sequence). Trimming shortened V by 1 base and J by 6 bases, and 7 bases separated the two germline ends.

The V and J genes are TRBV9 and TRBJ2-5; D gene unclear. The CDR3 is 13 residues long. The germline gives CDR1 SGDLS, CDR2 YYNGEE. V was cut by 0 bases and J by 5 bases, with 8 bases left in between. The CDR3 is CASSVDPSETQYF. CDR3 in DNA: TGTGCCAGCAGCGTAGATCCGTCGGAGACCCAGTACTTC.

The V and J genes are TRBV19 and TRBJ1-1; D is undetermined. The germline gives CDR1 LNHDA, CDR2 SQIVND (reference sequence). CDR3 size: 13 residues. Trimming took off 9 bases at V and 1 base at J, with 12 bases between the two ends. CDR3 loop: CASTKWGNTEAFF. The CDR3 nucleotides read TGTGCCAGCACGAAGTGGGGGAACACTGAAGCTTTCTTT.

The J gene is TRBJ2-3, the V gene TRBV6-5, with 12 bases lining up with TRBD2. This CDR3 spans 15 amino acids. The junction had 6 bases not matched to a gene; V was cut back by 8 bases and J by 3 bases. In germline, CDR1 is MNHEY, CDR2 SVGAGI. CDR3 bases: TGTGCCAGCCGACTAGCGGGAGTATTAACAGATACGCAGTATTTT. Protein: CASRLAGVLTDTQYF.

Notes on this clone: The same CDR3 is also encoded by other DNA sequences in this sample. The V gene is TRBV27, the J gene TRBJ2-7; D is perhaps TRBD2 (5 bases). The germline gives CDR1 MNHEY, CDR2 SMNVEV (reference sequence). The length of the CDR3 is 14 residues. Deletions cut 2 bases from V and 7 bases from J, with 15 bases between. CDR3 nucleotides: TGTGCCAGCAGTTTAGTTGGAGGCCCCGGAGAGCAGTACTTC. As protein: CASSLVGGPGEQYF.

The CDR3 reads CASHNRDEQFF. CDR3 DNA sequence: TGTGCCAGCCATAACAGGGATGAGCAGTTCTTC. The chain is built from TRBV27 and TRBJ2-1, with D maybe TRBD1 (6 bases). Germline CDR1 is MNHEY and CDR2 is SMNVEV (reference sequence). The V gene lost 8 bases and the J gene lost 8 bases, with 10 bases spanning the gap. There are 11 residues in the CDR3.

V usage is TRBV28 and J usage is TRBJ2-7; 9 positions agree with TRBD2. Germline CDR1 reads MDHEN; CDR2 reads SYDVKM. With V trimmed by 6 bases and J by 4 bases, 7 bases remained unmatched. This CDR3 comprises 14 residues. CDR3 region: CASRTLAGPYEQYF. In DNA form, the CDR3 reads TGTGCCAGCAGGACTCTAGCGGGACCTTACGAGCAGTACTTC. The variable domain in full, with the rest retrieved from reference TRBV28 and TRBJ2-7, is DVKVTQSSRYLVKRTGEKVFLECVQDMDHENMFWYRQDPGLGLRLIYFSYDVKMKEKGDIPEGYSVSREKKERFSLILESASTNQTSMYLCASRTLAGPYEQYFGPGTRLTVT.

The chain employs TRBV5-1 and TRBJ2-3; 10 bases agree with TRBD1. The CDR3 is 15 amino acids. Germline-derived CDR1 and CDR2 are SGHRS and YFSETQ. V shed 3 bases and J 6 bases; nucleotides not matched to a gene: 7. DNA of the CDR3: TGCGCCAGCAGCTCCCTAGACAGGGGGCTCGATACGCAGTATTTT. Amino acid sequence: CASSSLDRGLDTQYF.

The chain has TRBV13 and TRBJ1-1; D might be TRBD1 (5 bases). CDR3 length: 13 amino acids. From germline, CDR1 is PRHDT and CDR2 FYEKMQ (reference sequence). The germline V and J ends were trimmed by 5 bases and 8 bases, with 15 bases remaining between them. CDR3 DNA: TGTGCCAGCAGCGGGACCCGGGGCCTGGAAGCTTTCTTT. Amino acid sequence: CASSGTRGLEAFF.